The clone carrying this T cell receptor (beta chain) has a count of ten or more. Its antigen is currently unknown. These data originate in a study of shared clonotypes between healthy human individuals. Regarding the study as a whole: When compared with the clonotypes that were shared by all four sorted-subset donors, the non-shared clonotypes turned out to have lower generation probabilities. Of the naive CD4 clonotypes, about 5% were shared across a handful of donors.

At a deep level, the assay was run. The method was immunoSEQ multiplex PCR; TCRdb's version includes in-frame clones alone and lacks a portion of them. This sample yields some 980,000 clones, of which 76% are seen a single time; approximately 1.5% belongs to the top ten. This clonotype was obtained from a man aged 18 to 30 in good health. The sequenced sample consisted of memory CD4+ T cells sorted from blood. The subset: CD45RA-negative fraction.

CDR3 DNA sequence: TGTGCCAGCAGTAGGACTAGCGGGGGGGAGCGCGAGCAGTTCTTC. It codes for CASSRTSGGEREQFF. The chain uses TRBV6-1 and TRBJ2-1, with 15 bases identical to TRBD2. Trimming cost V 5 bases and J 10 bases; bases outside gene matches: 6. The CDR3 has 15 residues. The germline V gene has CDR1 MNHNS and CDR2 SASEGT.